A selection of T cell receptor beta chains follows, all from one sample in a study of T-cell memory formation after mild COVID-19. TCRdb fed the 5' RACE reads into MiXCR, producing one record per CDR3 protein. In the table there are hundreds of thousands of distinct CDR3 sequences, about 17% of which are singletons. The sample taken for sequencing was PBMCs or a T cell subset sorted from them (not recorded which). All receptors come from a man between 18 and 35 years old who had mild COVID-19 (a few samples of this study predate the infection). Cell type and time point are not known. The CDR3 runs from the conserved cysteine through the conserved F or W. Each record gives: clone size, J gene, V gene, CDR3 length, D gene, CDR3 DNA, CDR3 protein. D genes are given only for firm matches. Only part of the rows carry a size: once, few, many, or a class if the clone is expanded.

. TRBJ2-5 TRBV3-1 14 . TGTGCCAGCAGCCAAAACCGGGGCCAAGAGACCCAGTACTTC CASSQNRGQETQYF
few TRBJ2-5 TRBV27 12 TRBD2 TGTGCCAGCAGCATGCGGGGGGCGACCCAGTACTTC CASSMRGATQYF
. TRBJ2-5 TRBV7-2 14 . TGTGCCAGCAGCGCTCTGGACATCCAAGAGACCCAGTACTTC CASSALDIQETQYF
. TRBJ2-7 TRBV15 13 . TGTGCCACCAGCAGAGAAACTTTAGACGAGCAGTACTTC CATSRETLDEQYF
. TRBJ2-3 TRBV5-1 16 . TGCGCCAGCAGCTTGAGAAGGGGGTCATTTACAGATACGCAGTATTTT CASSLRRGSFTDTQYF
. TRBJ2-5 TRBV11-2 16 TRBD2 TGTGCCAGCAGCTTCCACCCGGGACTAGCTCCAGAGACCCAGTACTTC CASSFHPGLAPETQYF
many TRBJ2-1 TRBV6-2/TRBV6-3 13 TRBD2 TGTGCCAGCAGTAGAGCGGGGCGGGGTGAGCAGTTCTTC CASSRAGRGEQFF
few TRBJ1-2 TRBV4-3 15 TRBD1 TGCGCCAGCAGCCAACAAACCGGGACAGGGGCCGGCTACACCTTC CASSQQTGTGAGYTF
. TRBJ2-7 TRBV7-8 12 . TGTGCCAGCGGACTCGTTTTCTACGAGCAGTACTTC CASGLVFYEQYF
few TRBJ2-1 TRBV4-1 16 . TGCGCCAGCAGCGCTGGACCCCTCCGGCCCTACAATGAGCAGTTCTTC CASSAGPLRPYNEQFF
. TRBJ1-2 TRBV15 14 . TGTGCCACCAGCAGAGACCCCGGCCACTATGGCTACACCTTC CATSRDPGHYGYTF
many TRBJ1-1 TRBV18 13 . TGTGCCAGCTCACCACCCGGGGATACTGAAGCTTTCTTT CASSPPGDTEAFF
. TRBJ1-1 TRBV28 14 . TGTGCCAGCAGTCCCGGGGGGTCAGACACTGAAGCTTTCTTT CASSPGGSDTEAFF
few TRBJ2-1 TRBV10-3 14 . TGTGCCATCAGTGAGCAGTCGTCGGGTGATGAGCAGTTCTTC CAISEQSSGDEQFF
few TRBJ1-2 TRBV6-5 14 TRBD1 TGTGCCAGCAGTTACGATCAGGGGGTTCAAAGCTACACCTTC CASSYDQGVQSYTF
few TRBJ1-2 TRBV6-2/TRBV6-3 12 . TGTGCCAGCAGTCGGGACACCGGTGGCTACACCTTC CASSRDTGGYTF
few TRBJ1-4 TRBV7-6 15 . TGTGCCAGCAGCTCAATCCGGGACGGAAATGAAAAACTGTTTTTT CASSSIRDGNEKLFF
many TRBJ1-1 TRBV12-3/TRBV12-4 13 . TGTGCCAGCAGTCTTCGAGGGGGGCCTGAAGCTTTCTTT CASSLRGGPEAFF
. TRBJ2-5 TRBV12-3/TRBV12-4 18 TRBD2 TGTGCCATCTCTGGGACCTTTCTAGCGGGCCCCTCTCGGGAGACCCAGTACTTC CAISGTFLAGPSRETQYF
. TRBJ1-4 TRBV10-3 13 TRBD1 TGTGCCATCAGGGGACAGACTAATGAAAAACTGTTTTTT CAIRGQTNEKLFF
. TRBJ1-4 TRBV4-1 15 . TGCGCCAGCAGCCAAGATGAGCAGGGGCGGGGAAAACTGTTTTTT CASSQDEQGRGKLFF
. TRBJ2-7 TRBV5-1 13 TRBD1 TGCGCCAGCAGCCGGACAGGTCCCTACGAGCAGTACTTC CASSRTGPYEQYF
few TRBJ2-1 TRBV20-1 12 . TGCAGTGCCCCTTCCTGGTACAATGAGCAGTTCTTC CSAPSWYNEQFF
. TRBJ1-1 TRBV3-1 13 . TGTGCCAGCAGCCTCAACCCCGGGACAGAAGCTTTCTTT CASSLNPGTEAFF
. TRBJ1-4 TRBV4-1 15 . TGCGCCAGCAGCCAGTCCGGGACGTTGATCGAAAAACTGTTTTTT CASSQSGTLIEKLFF
. TRBJ2-5 TRBV20-1 13 TRBD1 TGCAGTGCCAAGACAGGGGGCGTAGAGACCCAGTACTTC CSAKTGGVETQYF
few TRBJ2-2 TRBV9 14 TRBD1 TGTGCCAGCAGCGCGCGGACAGGGACCGGGGAGCTGTTTTTT CASSARTGTGELFF